The present T cell receptor (beta chain) was sequenced within a study of shared clonotypes between healthy human individuals. Once extracted for a subset, genomic DNA was divided evenly among several immunoSEQ plates. The sequencing of unsorted PBMC DNA took place on ten immunoSEQ deep assay plates. Clones were sequenced by immunoSEQ multiplex PCR, and TCRdb holds only the in-frame ones, with some missing. The sample contains more than 450,000 clones, approximately 85% of which appear only once. Each of the donors was a healthy adult who was HIV-negative and had not had a recent acute infection or vaccination. This clone has just one count. Its antigen is undetermined. General study results and limits: It was the few donors that limited the genetic and exposure-history diversity represented.

The sequencing input was PBMCs. The TCR originated in a middle-aged woman in good health. Some clones in this sample may be carry-over from other donors' samples.

This CDR3 reads CASSLGGWGTQETQYF. As DNA, the CDR3 is TGTGCCAGCAGCTTAGGGGGTTGGGGTACCCAAGAGACCCAGTACTTC. The J gene is TRBJ2-5, the V gene TRBV7-6, with D unresolved. Between the trimmed V and J ends, which lost 1 base and 1 base, there was a span of 13 bases. The CDR3 loop spans 16 amino acids. CDR1 SGHVS and CDR2 FNYEAQ come from the germline V gene.